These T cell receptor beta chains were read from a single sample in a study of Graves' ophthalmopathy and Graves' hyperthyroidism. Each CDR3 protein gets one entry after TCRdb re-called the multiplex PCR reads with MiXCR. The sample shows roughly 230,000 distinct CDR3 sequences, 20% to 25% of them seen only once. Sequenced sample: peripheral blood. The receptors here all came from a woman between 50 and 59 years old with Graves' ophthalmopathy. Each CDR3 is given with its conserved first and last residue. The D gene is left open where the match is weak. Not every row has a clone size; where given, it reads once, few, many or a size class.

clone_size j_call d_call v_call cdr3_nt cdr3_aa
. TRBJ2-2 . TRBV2 TGTGCCAGCAGTGAAGAGAGGCGGGACACCGGGGAGCTGTTTTTT CASSEERRDTGELFF
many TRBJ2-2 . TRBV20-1 TGCAGTGCTAGTTTCAGGGGCGTCTCCGGGGAGCTGTTTTTT CSASFRGVSGELFF
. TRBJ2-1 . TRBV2 TGTGCCAGCACGAGCGGGCCCCCCCCCCATGAGCAGTTCTTC CASTSGPPPHEQFF
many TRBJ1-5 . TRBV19 TGTGCCAGTAGTATGGGGTTTGGGTCCTGGGAGGCTCAGCCCCAGCATTTT CASSMGFGSWEAQPQHF
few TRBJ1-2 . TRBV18 TGTGCCAGCTATAGCCGGGGGGCGAAGGGCTACACCTTC CASYSRGAKGYTF
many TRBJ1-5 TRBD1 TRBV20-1 TGCAGTGCTAGTCGGGGACAGGGCAATCAGCCCCAGCATTTT CSASRGQGNQPQHF
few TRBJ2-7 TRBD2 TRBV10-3 TGTGCCATCAGGGAAGCGGGAGACTCCTACGAGCAGTACTTC CAIREAGDSYEQYF
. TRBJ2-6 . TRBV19 TGTGCCAGTAGCCTGGACAGATCTGGGGCCAACGTCCTGACTTTC CASSLDRSGANVLTF
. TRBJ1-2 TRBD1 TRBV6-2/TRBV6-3 TGTGCCAGCAGTTACTTCGGGACAGGGGGCAACTACACCTTC CASSYFGTGGNYTF
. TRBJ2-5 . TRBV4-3 TGCGCCAGCAGCCAAGGCAGGGCCGAGAGGGAGACCCAGTACTTC CASSQGRAERETQYF
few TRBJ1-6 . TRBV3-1 TGTGCCAGCAGCCAAGCTGGCAGAAATTCACCCCTCCACTTT CASSQAGRNSPLHF
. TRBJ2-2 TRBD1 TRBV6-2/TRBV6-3 TGTGCCAGCAGTTTGACGACAGGGGGCGCGAACACCGGGGAGCTGTTTTTT CASSLTTGGANTGELFF
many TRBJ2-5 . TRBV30 TGTGCCTGGACAGATCAAGAGACCCAGTACTTC CAWTDQETQYF
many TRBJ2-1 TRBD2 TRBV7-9 TGTGCCAGCAGCCCCGGACTAGCGGGGAATGAGCAGTTCTTC CASSPGLAGNEQFF
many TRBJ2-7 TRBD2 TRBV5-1 TGCGCCAGCAGTGGTCTAGCGGGAGGCGAGCAGTACTTC CASSGLAGGEQYF
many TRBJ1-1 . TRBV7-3 TGTGCCAGCAGCTTGTGGCGGAACACTGAAGCTTTCTTT CASSLWRNTEAFF
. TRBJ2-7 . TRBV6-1 TGTGCCAGCAGTGAAGTACCCCACTGGGAGTACGAGCAGTACTTC CASSEVPHWEYEQYF
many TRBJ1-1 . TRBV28 TGTGCCAGCAGACAAACAGGGAATAGGGACCTAGAAGCTTTCTTT CASRQTGNRDLEAFF
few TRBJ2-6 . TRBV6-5 TGTGCCAGCAGTTACAGGGATCTCTCTGGGGCCAACGTCCTGACTTTC CASSYRDLSGANVLTF
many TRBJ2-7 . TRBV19 TGTGCCAGTAGTACCCTGGGGGGATACTCCTACGAGCAGTACTTC CASSTLGGYSYEQYF
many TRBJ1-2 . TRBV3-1 TGTGCCAGCAGCACTTCTCCGGACGGCTATGGCTACACCTTC CASSTSPDGYGYTF
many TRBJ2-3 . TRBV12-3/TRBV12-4 TGTGCCAGCAGTTTGGGGGTCGGGGCTACGCAGTATTTT CASSLGVGATQYF
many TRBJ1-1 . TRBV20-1 TGCAGTGCTAGAGAGGGCAGGGAGGGCTTCTTT CSAREGREGFF
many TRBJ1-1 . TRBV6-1 TGTGCCAGCAGTGGTACAGGCTCGGGCACTGAAGCTTTCTTT CASSGTGSGTEAFF
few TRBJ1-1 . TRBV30 TGTGCCTGGTTGCGAACGGGCCGGGGGGGAATGAACACTGAAGCTTTCTTT CAWLRTGRGGMNTEAFF
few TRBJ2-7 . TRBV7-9 TGTGCCAGCAGCCCCCGTGGGAGCTCCTACGAGCAGTACTTC CASSPRGSSYEQYF
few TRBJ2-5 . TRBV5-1 TGCGCCAGCAGCGGGGGGACAGTAAACCAAGAGACCCAGTACTTC CASSGGTVNQETQYF
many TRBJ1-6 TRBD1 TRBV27 TGTGCCAGCAGTTCAGGGACAGGGCCAGGGAGTTCACCCCTCCACTTT CASSSGTGPGSSPLHF
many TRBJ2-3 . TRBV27 TGTGCCAGCAGGCCGGGACTCAGCACAGATACGCAGTATTTT CASRPGLSTDTQYF
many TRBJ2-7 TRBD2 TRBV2 TGTGCCAGCAGTTATATGGGACTAGCGGGAAGAGGTGACGAGCAGTACTTC CASSYMGLAGRGDEQYF
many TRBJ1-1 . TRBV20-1 TGCAGTGCTAGAGCTCCCAATGGAGTGAACACTGAAGCTTTCTTT CSARAPNGVNTEAFF
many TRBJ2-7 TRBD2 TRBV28 TGTGCCAGCAGACCACAGGGACTAGCGGAGGGGGGGCAGTACTTC CASRPQGLAEGGQYF
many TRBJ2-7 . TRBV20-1 TGCAGTGCGGAAAACAGGGTGGAGTCCTACGAGCAGTACTTC CSAENRVESYEQYF
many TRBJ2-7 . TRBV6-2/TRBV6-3 TGTGCCTCCCGGGAACAATCCTACGAGCAGTACTTC CASREQSYEQYF
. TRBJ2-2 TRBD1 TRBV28 TGTGCCAGCAGTTCTCCCCGCATGGACAGGGATGGCGGGGAGCTGTTTTTT CASSSPRMDRDGGELFF
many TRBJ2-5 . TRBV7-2 TGTGCCAGCAGCTCGACCCAGAATGAAGAGACCCAGTACTTC CASSSTQNEETQYF
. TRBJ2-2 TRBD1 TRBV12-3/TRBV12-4 TGTGCCAGCAGTGGGGACAGGGTTGACGGGGAGCTGTTTTTT CASSGDRVDGELFF
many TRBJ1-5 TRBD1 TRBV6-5 TGTGCCAGCGAGGGGGGGGGGACAGTAAATCAGCCCCAGCATTTT CASEGGGTVNQPQHF
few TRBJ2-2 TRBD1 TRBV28 TGTGCCAGCCGTGGACAGGGGGCGACCGGGGAGCTGTTTTTT CASRGQGATGELFF
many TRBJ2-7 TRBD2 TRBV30 TGTGCCTGGAGGACTAGCGGGAGCCGTAGGGAGCAGTACTTC CAWRTSGSRREQYF
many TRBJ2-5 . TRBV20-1 TGCAGTGCCTGGACGGTCCAAGAGACCCAGTACTTC CSAWTVQETQYF
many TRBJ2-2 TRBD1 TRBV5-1 TGCGCCAGCAGCTTGGGACAGGGGGCGGTCACCGGGGAGCTGTTTTTT CASSLGQGAVTGELFF
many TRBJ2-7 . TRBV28 TGTGCCAGCAGCTCCAGGGGCGGGACAAGGTCCTACGAGCAGTACTTC CASSSRGGTRSYEQYF
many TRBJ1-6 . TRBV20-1 TGCAGTGCTAGTCACCGGGGTAATTCACCCCTCCACTTT CSASHRGNSPLHF
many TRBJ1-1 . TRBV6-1 TGTGCCAGCAGTGAAGCGATGGGGGTCACTGAAGCTTTCTTT CASSEAMGVTEAFF
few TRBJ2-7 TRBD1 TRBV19 TGTGCCAGTAGTATAGCCCAGGGGGCTTACGAGCAGTACTTC CASSIAQGAYEQYF
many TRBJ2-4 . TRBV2 TGTGCCAGCAGTGCGGAACGGGCCAAAAACATTCAGTACTTC CASSAERAKNIQYF
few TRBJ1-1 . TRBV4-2 TGTGCCAGCAGCCAAGCAAACCAGAACACTGAAGCTTTCTTT CASSQANQNTEAFF
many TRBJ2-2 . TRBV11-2 TGTGCCAGCAGCTCCCGCACTAACACCGGGGAGCTGTTTTTT CASSSRTNTGELFF
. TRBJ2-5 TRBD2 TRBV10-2 TGCGCCAGCAGTGAGTCAAGACTAGCGGGAGCTGAGACCCAGTACTTC CASSESRLAGAETQYF
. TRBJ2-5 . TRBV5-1 TGCGCCAGCAGCTTTTCAGAGACCCCGTACTTC CASSFSETPYF
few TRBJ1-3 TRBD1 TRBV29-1 TGCAGCGGGGGACAGGGAGGGTTTGGAAACACCATATATTTT CSGGQGGFGNTIYF
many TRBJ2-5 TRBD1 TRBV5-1 TGCGCCAGCAGCCAAGGGACAGGACGAGGCCGGGAGACCCAGTACTTC CASSQGTGRGRETQYF
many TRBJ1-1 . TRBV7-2 TGTGCCAGCAGCTTTTCCAGGGCAGATACTGAAGCTTTCTTT CASSFSRADTEAFF
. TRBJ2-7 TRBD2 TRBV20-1 TGCAGTGCTAGAGATCCAGCGGGGGGCTACGAGCAGTACTTC CSARDPAGGYEQYF